This paragraph covers one T cell receptor beta chain sequence. Antigen unknown. PCR was performed a second time for about 7 to 11 cycles using a sample-barcoded 5' primer and a J-beta primer mix. TCRdb reprocessed the 5' RACE reads with MiXCR, giving one entry per CDR3 protein. This table holds about 1.5 million distinct CDR3 sequences, around 40% found once. The record originates from a study of blood T cells in healthy people across ages. Study overall: In model experiments, template switching was able to capture about one barcoded beta molecule for every two T cells that were present. Study findings and constraints: Strong correlation was found linking TCR beta diversity to naive T cell percentage.

Germline trimming cut 1 base from V and 4 bases from J; bases unmatched to any gene: 3. The CDR3 totals 14 residues. From germline, CDR1 is GTSNPN and CDR2 SVGIG (reference sequence). The J gene is TRBJ1-5, the V gene TRBV30, with 8 bases fitting TRBD1. This TCR was recovered from a woman in her late teens or twenties in good health. Sequenced: blood. The CDR3 nucleotides are TGTGCCTGGAGTGCAAACAGGGGGAATCAGCCCCAGCATTTT. This encodes CAWSANRGNQPQHF.